This entry describes one TCR beta chain. Its target is unknown. This CDR3 has 14 amino acids. With V trimmed by 6 bases and J by 8 bases, 10 bases remained unmatched. Germline loops: CDR1 MNHEY, CDR2 SMNVEV (reference sequence). Profiled with immunoSEQ multiplex PCR; TCRdb holds only in-frame clones, not every one. Here the sample spans about 150,000 clones, about 95% being singletons. This sample is part of a study of T cell responses to AZD1222 COVID-19 vaccine. Study-wide findings and caveats: Clonal diversity was possibly underestimated; the donors were predominantly white British and more often female.

The sample in question was peripheral blood, obtained on day 0 of AZD1222 vaccination. The TCR comes from an adult in good health. This chain links TRBV27 with TRBJ1-2; 9 nucleotides align to TRBD1. DNA of the CDR3: TGTGCCAGCAGCTCCCCCCGGACAGGGGTCGGCTACACCTTC. Amino acids: CASSSPRTGVGYTF.